The next 9 T cell receptor beta chains were all read from a single sample in a study of T cell repertoires in cytomegalovirus infection. TCRdb recomputed calls from the reads with MiXCR, one row per CDR3 protein. The top ten clones hold around 50% of a sample with approximately 590,000 distinct CDR3 sequences, around 40% of them seen once. These TCRs' antigens remain unknown. The sample in question was cultured PBMCs, obtained from culture after CMV antigen stimulation. Receptor source: a human donor in good health (CMV status not recorded). Some clones in this sample may be carry-over from other donors' samples.

The rearrangement uses TRBV5-6 and TRBJ2-3, with 7 bases matching TRBD2. This CDR3 is built from 16 residues. CDR1 SGHDT and CDR2 YYEEEE come from the germline V gene. The V gene end was trimmed by 4 bases and the J gene end by 2 bases; junction bases not matched to a gene: 10. CDR3 in amino acids: CASSPLLAPYTDTQYF. The CDR3 DNA reads as TGTGCCAGCAGCCCTTTACTAGCGCCGTACACAGATACGCAGTATTTT.

This clonotype was counted only a few times. This sequence joins TRBV4-1 and TRBJ1-4; D is undetermined. The CDR3 is made up of 18 amino acids. The germline V gene encodes CDR1 MGHRA and CDR2 YSYEKL. Trimming pared 1 base from V and 0 bases from J, leaving 15 bases between. This CDR3 is CASSQAQQHPSTNEKLFF. The DNA of the CDR3 is TGCGCCAGCAGCCAAGCACAACAACACCCGTCAACTAATGAAAAACTGTTTTTT.

V is TRBV4-3 and J is TRBJ2-3, with TRBD2 as a possible D gene (6 bases). The germline V gene encodes CDR1 LGHNA and CDR2 YSLEER. Deletions cut 4 bases from V and 9 bases from J, with 23 bases between. This CDR3 comprises 16 residues. The CDR3 DNA sequence: TGCGCCAGCAGCCGCGGAGGGCGGGTTCGTGGTGAGACGCAGTATTTT. Translating gives CASSRGGRVRGETQYF.

The V gene is TRBV4-1, the J gene TRBJ2-1; D is unresolved. CDR1 MGHRA and CDR2 YSYEKL come from the germline V gene. The V gene lost 0 bases and the J gene lost 0 bases, with 12 bases spanning the gap. CDR3 size: 17 residues. CDR3 nucleotide sequence: TGCGCCAGCAGCCAAGATTACTACCCCAGCTCCTACAATGAGCAGTTCTTC. This encodes CASSQDYYPSSYNEQFF.

This chain uses TRBV18 with TRBJ1-5; D is unclear. Germline lookup yields CDR1 KGHSH and CDR2 LQKENI. V was clipped by 1 base and J by 6 bases, with 4 bases between them. CDR3 size: 12 residues. CDR3 nucleotide sequence: TGTGCCAGCTCACCACGCTCTCAGCCCCAGCATTTT. This sequence encodes CASSPRSQPQHF.

This clonotype was seen more than once but under ten times. V is TRBV2 and J is TRBJ1-1; a weak D match, TRBD1 (5 bases). The CDR3 covers 15 residues. Deletions cut 7 bases from V and 3 bases from J, with 18 bases between. The V gene's germline CDR1 is SNHLY and CDR2 FYNNEI. CDR3 region: CASTFRGLGDTEAFF. CDR3 nucleotides: TGTGCCAGCACCTTCCGGGGTCTGGGGGACACTGAAGCTTTCTTT.

The table lists this clonotype with a few counts. This chain links TRBV7-2 with TRBJ2-2; D tentatively fits TRBD1 or TRBD2 (5 bases each). The germline gives CDR1 SGHTA, CDR2 FQGNSA. CDR3 size: 16 residues. V was cut by 5 bases and J by 4 bases, with 17 bases left in between. CDR3 in DNA: TGTGCCAGCAGCCGCCCCCCGGGGCACGGCACCGGGGAGCTGTTTTTT. Translation: CASSRPPGHGTGELFF.

This clonotype has only a few counts. This chain links TRBV7-6 with TRBJ1-3, with a weak D call TRBD1 (5 bases). Per germline, CDR1 SGHVS and CDR2 FNYEAQ. This CDR3 contains 16 residues. V lost 6 bases to trimming and J lost 0 bases, with 15 bases between them. In DNA form, the CDR3 reads TGTGCCAGCAGATACCCGGGACCTGACTCTGGAAACACCATATATTTT. Its translation is CASRYPGPDSGNTIYF.

V usage is TRBV11-2 and J usage is TRBJ2-1; D unresolved. The CDR3 is made up of 11 amino acids. From germline, CDR1 is SGHAT and CDR2 FQNNGV. V was shortened by 4 bases and J by 11 bases, with 9 bases between the two germline ends. The CDR3 region has the DNA TGTGCCAGCAGCTACACAAAACAGCAGTTCTTC. Encoded protein: CASSYTKQQFF.